What follows are 18 T cell receptor beta chains derived from one specimen sequenced in a study of shared clonotypes between healthy human individuals. The method was immunoSEQ multiplex PCR; TCRdb's version includes in-frame clones alone and lacks a portion of them. The repertoire holds roughly 2,300,000 clones, with 85% to 95% as singletons. Sequences were obtained from naive CD4+ T cells from PBMCs. Indicated subset: CD45RA+ positively selected. The receptor set was obtained from a man younger than 35 in good health. Some clones in this sample may be carry-over from other donors' samples.

This rearrangement joins TRBV7-3 to TRBJ2-1, with D maybe TRBD2 (7 bases). Germline CDR1 SGHTA, CDR2 FQGTGA. The CDR3 runs to 13 residues. Trimming shortened V by 5 bases and J by 13 bases, and 18 bases separated the two germline ends. The CDR3 nucleotides read TGTGCCAGCAGCCCCGAGGGGGGGCGCCCCCAGTTCTTC. It specifies CASSPEGGRPQFF.

This chain links TRBV28 with TRBJ1-3; D remains ambiguous. Germline values: CDR1 MDHEN, CDR2 SYDVKM. The CDR3 contains 15 residues. V was pared by 5 bases and J by 4 bases, with 15 bases between. The CDR3 nucleotides are TGTGCCAGCAGTCTCCGAACGCCGGGGGGAAACACCATATATTTT. Translated: CASSLRTPGGNTIYF.

This clone was detected only once. This chain connects TRBV7-8 to TRBJ2-1; a weak D match, TRBD1 (5 bases). The CDR3 is 17 amino acids. CDR1 SGHVS and CDR2 FQNEAQ come from the germline V gene. Trimming took 1 base from V and 2 from J, leaving 15 bases between them. Here the CDR3 DNA reads TGTGCCAGCAGCTTAGACCCAGGGAAGGTCACCTACAATGAGCAGTTCTTC. As protein: CASSLDPGKVTYNEQFF.

CDR3 nucleotides: TGTGCCAGCACTAGCGGGGGTAGAAGCACAGATACGCAGTATTTT. This codes for CASTSGGRSTDTQYF. The V and J genes are TRBV9 and TRBJ2-3; TRBD2 matches at 10 bases. With V trimmed by 6 bases and J by 0 bases, 4 bases remained unmatched. CDR3 size: 15 residues. Germline V gene data show CDR1 as SGDLS and CDR2 as YYNGEE.

V is TRBV21-1 and J is TRBJ1-2. TRBV21-1 counts as a pseudogene. This CDR3 region has 12 residues. The CDR3 loop reads CASSKEGGGYTF. CDR3 nucleotide sequence: TGTGCCAGCAGCAAAGAGGGCGGAGGCTACACCTTC.

This clone was seen only once. V usage is TRBV5-1 and J usage is TRBJ2-7; a possible D gene is TRBD2 (5 bases). CDR1 and CDR2 from the germline V gene are SGHRS and YFSETQ. The CDR3 sequence is 13 residues long. V was cut by 4 bases and J by 6 bases, with 14 bases left in between. The CDR3 DNA reads TGCGCCAGCAGCCCTGGAGGATGGTTCGAGCAGTACTTC. This translates into CASSPGGWFEQYF.

The rearrangement joins TRBV5-1 to TRBJ2-3; D unresolved. Trimming pared 4 bases from V and 0 bases from J, leaving 6 bases between. This CDR3 contains 13 residues. The germline V gene has CDR1 SGHRS and CDR2 YFSETQ. DNA of the CDR3: TGCGCCAGCAGCCCCCACAGCACAGATACGCAGTATTTT. Its translation: CASSPHSTDTQYF.

Concerning this clone itself: Other DNA sequences in this specimen translate into the identical CDR3. The chain combines TRBV19 with TRBJ2-2; D might be TRBD2 (5 bases). The V end was cut by 6 bases, the J end by 4 bases, with 12 bases between. This CDR3 is built from 14 residues. CDR1 is LNHDA, CDR2 SQIVND, per germline (reference sequence). As DNA, the CDR3 is TGTGCCAGTAGCATCGTCGGAGGCACCGGGGAGCTGTTTTTT. It is translated as CASSIVGGTGELFF.

This rearrangement joins TRBV28 to TRBJ2-3; D not certain. This CDR3 is 12 amino acids long. Trimming left V 7 bases short and J 2 bases short, with 7 bases between. Germline loops: CDR1 MDHEN, CDR2 SYDVKM. CDR3 protein: CASKAVTDTQYF. CDR3 bases: TGTGCCAGCAAAGCCGTCACAGATACGCAGTATTTT.

The chain is built from TRBV6-6 and TRBJ2-3; D is unclear. The length of the CDR3 is 11 residues. Germline V lookup: CDR1 MNHNY, CDR2 SVGAGI (reference sequence). The ends were cut back, 7 bases at V and 4 bases at J, with 6 bases in the middle. The CDR3 here is CASTSADTQYF. The DNA for the CDR3 is TGTGCCAGCACATCGGCAGATACGCAGTATTTT.

V and J are TRBV19 and TRBJ2-2; the match to TRBD2 covers 11 bases. J lost 2 bases, V lost 6 bases, and 5 bases had no gene match. Germline V gene sequence: CDR1 LNHDA, CDR2 SQIVND (reference sequence). This CDR3 is built from 16 residues. In nucleotides, the CDR3 is TGTGCCAGTAGCACCGGACTAGCGGGCAACACCGGGGAGCTGTTTTTT. It specifies CASSTGLAGNTGELFF.

About this clone: This may be a read error, as it is one base from a much larger clone. The chain couples TRBV5-5 to TRBJ2-5, with TRBD1 identical over 7 bases. Germline-derived CDR1 and CDR2 are SGHKS and YYEKEE (reference sequence). Losses at the gene ends were 0 bases for V and 1 base for J; bases not matched to a gene: 0. This CDR3 has 14 residues. The CDR3 sequence: CASSLGDSQETQYF. Here the CDR3 DNA reads TGTGCCAGCAGCTTGGGGGACAGCCAAGAGACCCAGTACTTC. Combining the CDR3 with reference TRBV5-5 and TRBJ2-5 gives the whole variable domain DAGVTQSPTHLIKTRGQQVTLRCSPISGHKSVSWYQQVLGQGPQFIFQYYEKEERGRGNFPDRFSARQFPNYSSELNVNALLLGDSALYLCASSLGDSQETQYFGPGTRLLVL.

The chain recombines TRBV7-9 with TRBJ2-2, with D hard to call. Germline assignment: CDR1 SEHNR and CDR2 FQNEAQ (reference sequence). Trimming stripped 6 bases from V and 0 bases from J, with 14 bases between. The CDR3 loop spans 16 amino acids. The CDR3 sequence: CASSQPTGANTGELFF. The CDR3 nucleotides read TGTGCCAGCAGTCAACCGACGGGCGCGAACACCGGGGAGCTGTTTTTT.

This clone was detected a few times. The rearrangement uses TRBV11-2 and TRBJ1-2, with D unclear. This CDR3 region has 13 residues. Trimming shortened V by 7 bases and J by 6 bases, and 15 bases separated the two germline ends. Looked up from germline, CDR1 is SGHAT and CDR2 is FQNNGV. CDR3 DNA: TGTGCCAGCACCACCTGGGGTATGAATGGCTACACCTTC. Protein product: CASTTWGMNGYTF.

V and J are TRBV10-1 and TRBJ2-1; 11 bases agree with TRBD2. CDR1 is WNHNN and CDR2 is SYGVQD in the germline V gene (reference sequence). V shed 2 bases and J 6 bases; nucleotides not matched to a gene: 3. CDR3 length equals 15 residues. CDR3 in amino acids: CASSETSGSRNEQFF. The CDR3 region has the DNA TGCGCCAGCAGTGAGACTAGCGGGAGCCGCAATGAGCAGTTCTTC.

The rearrangement links TRBV2 to TRBJ2-7; 10 bases fit TRBD1. Germline-derived CDR1 and CDR2 are SNHLY and FYNNEI. The CDR3 has 14 amino acids. With 6 bases clipped from V and 3 bases from J, the junction kept 5 bases outside the gene matches. The CDR3 reads CASRRTGGIYEQYF. The CDR3 bases are TGTGCCAGCAGAAGGACAGGGGGTATCTACGAGCAGTACTTC.

V is TRBV19 and J is TRBJ2-1, with 10 bases identical to TRBD1. The germline gives CDR1 LNHDA, CDR2 SQIVND (reference sequence). CDR3 length: 14 residues. V shed 6 bases and J 7 bases; nucleotides not matched to a gene: 6. The DNA of the CDR3 is TGTGCCAGTAGCCCGGACAGGGGGAGGAATGAGCAGTTCTTC. Protein: CASSPDRGRNEQFF.

The chain couples TRBV27 to TRBJ1-6; 9 bases agree with TRBD1. Trimming at V came to 2 bases and at J to 8 bases, leaving 1 base not matched to a gene. The CDR3 is made up of 14 amino acids. Looked up from germline, CDR1 is MNHEY and CDR2 is SMNVEV (reference sequence). CDR3: CASSLDRGDSPLHF. In nucleotides, the CDR3 is TGTGCCAGCAGTTTAGACAGGGGGGATTCACCCCTCCACTTT.